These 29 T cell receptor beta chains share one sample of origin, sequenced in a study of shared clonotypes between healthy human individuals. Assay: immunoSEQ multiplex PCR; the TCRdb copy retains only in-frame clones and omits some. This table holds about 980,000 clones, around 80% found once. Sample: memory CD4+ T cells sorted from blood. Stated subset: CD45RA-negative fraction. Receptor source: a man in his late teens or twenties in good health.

CDR3 residues: CSSASYNEQFF. DNA of the CDR3: TGCAGTAGCGCTTCCTACAATGAGCAGTTCTTC. The genes are TRBV20-1 and TRBJ2-1; D call uncertain. The CDR3 has 11 amino acids. The germline CDR1 and CDR2 sequences are DFQATT and SNEGSKA (reference sequence). V lost 8 bases, J lost 1 base, and 6 bases lay in between.

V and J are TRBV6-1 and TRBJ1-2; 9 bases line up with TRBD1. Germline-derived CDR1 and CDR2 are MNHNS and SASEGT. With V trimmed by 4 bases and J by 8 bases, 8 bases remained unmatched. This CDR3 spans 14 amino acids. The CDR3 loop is CASSAYRDRAGYTF. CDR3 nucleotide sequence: TGTGCCAGCAGTGCTTACCGGGACAGGGCCGGCTACACCTTC.

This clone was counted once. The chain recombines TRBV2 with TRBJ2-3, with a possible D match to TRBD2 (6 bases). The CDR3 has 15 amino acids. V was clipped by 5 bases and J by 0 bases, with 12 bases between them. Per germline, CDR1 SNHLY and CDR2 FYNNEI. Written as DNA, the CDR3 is TGTGCCAGCAGTAGGAGGCGGGGAAGCACAGATACGCAGTATTTT. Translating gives CASSRRRGSTDTQYF. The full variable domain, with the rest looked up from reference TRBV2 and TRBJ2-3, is EPEVTQTPSHQVTQMGQEVILRCVPISNHLYFYWYRQILGQKVEFLVSFYNNEISEKSEIFDDQFSVERPDGSNFTLKIRSTKLEDSAMYFCASSRRRGSTDTQYFGPGTRLTVL.

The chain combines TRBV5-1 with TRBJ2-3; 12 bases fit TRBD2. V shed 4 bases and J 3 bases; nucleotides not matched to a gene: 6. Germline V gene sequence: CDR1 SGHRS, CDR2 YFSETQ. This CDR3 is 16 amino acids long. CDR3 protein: CASSTYTSGRTDTQYF. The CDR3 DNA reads TGCGCCAGCAGCACGTACACTAGCGGGAGGACAGATACGCAGTATTTT.

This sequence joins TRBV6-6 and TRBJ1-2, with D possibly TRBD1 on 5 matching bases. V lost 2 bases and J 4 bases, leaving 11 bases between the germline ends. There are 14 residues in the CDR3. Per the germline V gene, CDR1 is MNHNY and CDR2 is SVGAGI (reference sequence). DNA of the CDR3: TGTGCCAGCAGTTACGGAGACAGCGGCTATGGCTACACCTTC. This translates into CASSYGDSGYGYTF.

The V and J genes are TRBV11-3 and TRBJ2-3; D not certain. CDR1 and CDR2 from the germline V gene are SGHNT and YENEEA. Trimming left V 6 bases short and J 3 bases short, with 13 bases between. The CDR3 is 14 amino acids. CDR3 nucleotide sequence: TGTGCCAGCAGTGATGGGCGTGGGACAGATACGCAGTATTTT. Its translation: CASSDGRGTDTQYF.

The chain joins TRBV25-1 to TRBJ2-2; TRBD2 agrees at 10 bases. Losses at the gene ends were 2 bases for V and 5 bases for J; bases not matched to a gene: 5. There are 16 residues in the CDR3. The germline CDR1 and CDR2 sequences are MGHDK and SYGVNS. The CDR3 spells CASSELAGVGTGELFF. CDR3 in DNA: TGTGCCAGCAGTGAACTAGCGGGAGTTGGAACCGGGGAGCTGTTTTTT.

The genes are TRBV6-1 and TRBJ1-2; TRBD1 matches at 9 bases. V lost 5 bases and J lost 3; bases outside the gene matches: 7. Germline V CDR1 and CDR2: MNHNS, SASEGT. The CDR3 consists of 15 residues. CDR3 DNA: TGTGCCAGCAGTAAAACAGGGGGCGCGGACTATGGCTACACCTTC. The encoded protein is CASSKTGGADYGYTF.

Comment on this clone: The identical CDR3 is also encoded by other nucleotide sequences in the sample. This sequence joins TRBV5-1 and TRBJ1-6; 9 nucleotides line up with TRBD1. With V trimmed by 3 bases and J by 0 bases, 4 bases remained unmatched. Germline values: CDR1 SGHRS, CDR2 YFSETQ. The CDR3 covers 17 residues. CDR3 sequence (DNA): TGCGCCAGCAGCTCGGGGACAGGGAGCTCCTATAATTCACCCCTCCACTTT. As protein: CASSSGTGSSYNSPLHF.

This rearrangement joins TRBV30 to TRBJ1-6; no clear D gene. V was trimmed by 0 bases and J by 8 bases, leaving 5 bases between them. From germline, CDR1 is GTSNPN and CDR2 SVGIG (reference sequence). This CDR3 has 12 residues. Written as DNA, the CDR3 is TGTGCCTGGAGTGTAGGGTATTCACCCCTCCACTTT. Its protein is CAWSVGYSPLHF. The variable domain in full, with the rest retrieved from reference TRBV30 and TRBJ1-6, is SQTIHQWPATLVQPVGSPLSLECTVEGTSNPNLYWYRQAAGRGLQLLFYSVGIGQISSEVPQNLSASRPQDRQFILSSKKLLLSDSGFYLCAWSVGYSPLHFGNGTRLTVT.

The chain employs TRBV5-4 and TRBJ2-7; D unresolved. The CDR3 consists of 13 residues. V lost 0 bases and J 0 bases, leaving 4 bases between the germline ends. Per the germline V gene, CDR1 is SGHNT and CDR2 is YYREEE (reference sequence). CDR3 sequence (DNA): TGTGCCAGCAGCTTGGCACCCTCCTACGAGCAGTACTTC. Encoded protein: CASSLAPSYEQYF.

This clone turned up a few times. Here the CDR3 DNA reads TGTGCCAGCAGCATCGGACAGGTTGCTAGCACAGATACGCAGTATTTT. This translates into CASSIGQVASTDTQYF. This sequence joins TRBV11-2 and TRBJ2-3, with 7 bases fitting TRBD1. The germline V gene encodes CDR1 SGHAT and CDR2 FQNNGV. The CDR3 is 16 amino acids. The trim removed 5 bases at V and 0 bases at J, leaving 8 bases unmatched.

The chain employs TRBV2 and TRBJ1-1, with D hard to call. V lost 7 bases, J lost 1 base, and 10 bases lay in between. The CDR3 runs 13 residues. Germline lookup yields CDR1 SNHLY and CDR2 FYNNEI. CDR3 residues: CASIRVRNTEAFF. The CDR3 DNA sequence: TGTGCCAGCATTCGGGTTCGGAACACTGAAGCTTTCTTT.

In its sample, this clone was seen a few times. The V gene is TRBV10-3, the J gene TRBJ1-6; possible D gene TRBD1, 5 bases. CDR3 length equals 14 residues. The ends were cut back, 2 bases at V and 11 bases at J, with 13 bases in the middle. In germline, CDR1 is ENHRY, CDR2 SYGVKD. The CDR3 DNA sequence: TGTGCCATCAGTGAGGCGGGGGAATTGGCACCCCTCCACTTT. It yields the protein CAISEAGELAPLHF.

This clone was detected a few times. The CDR3 nucleotides are TGTGCCAGCAGACTCGGACAGGGATACACTGAAGCTTTCTTT. Amino acid sequence: CASRLGQGYTEAFF. The chain couples TRBV7-2 to TRBJ1-1; 8 positions match TRBD1. The trim removed 6 bases at V and 3 bases at J, leaving 6 bases unmatched. Germline CDR1 SGHTA, CDR2 FQGNSA. This CDR3 comprises 14 residues.

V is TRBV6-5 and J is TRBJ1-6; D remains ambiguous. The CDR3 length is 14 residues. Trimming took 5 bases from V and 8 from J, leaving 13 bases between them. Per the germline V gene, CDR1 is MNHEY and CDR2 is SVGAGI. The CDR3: CASSEGIGYSPLHF. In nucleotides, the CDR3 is TGTGCCAGCAGTGAAGGGATAGGGTATTCACCCCTCCACTTT.

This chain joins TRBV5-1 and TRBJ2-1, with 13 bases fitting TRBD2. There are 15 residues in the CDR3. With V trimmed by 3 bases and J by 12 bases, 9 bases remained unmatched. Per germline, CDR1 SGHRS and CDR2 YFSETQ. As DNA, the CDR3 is TGCGCCAGCAGCTCGGGACTAGCGGGGCTTATAGCGCAGTTCTTC. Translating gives CASSSGLAGLIAQFF.

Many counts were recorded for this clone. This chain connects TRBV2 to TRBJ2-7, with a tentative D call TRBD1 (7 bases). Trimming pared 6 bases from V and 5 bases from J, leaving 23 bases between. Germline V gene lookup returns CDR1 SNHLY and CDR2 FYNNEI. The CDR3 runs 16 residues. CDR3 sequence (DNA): TGTGCCAGCAGCCCAGGGGGGTTTACTACGTCTAACGAGCAGTACTTC. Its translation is CASSPGGFTTSNEQYF.

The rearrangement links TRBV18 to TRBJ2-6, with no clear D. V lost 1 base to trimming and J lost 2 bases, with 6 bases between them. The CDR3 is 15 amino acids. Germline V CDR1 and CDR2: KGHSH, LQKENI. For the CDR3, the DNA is TGTGCCAGCTCACCACGAGCACCTGGGGCCAACGTCCTGACTTTC. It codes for CASSPRAPGANVLTF.

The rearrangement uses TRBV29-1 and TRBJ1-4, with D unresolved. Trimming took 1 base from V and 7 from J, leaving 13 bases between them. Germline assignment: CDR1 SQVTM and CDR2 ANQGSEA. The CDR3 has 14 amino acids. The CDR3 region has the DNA TGCAGCGTTGAAGTCCTGGCCCTGGGTGAAAAACTGTTTTTT. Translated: CSVEVLALGEKLFF.

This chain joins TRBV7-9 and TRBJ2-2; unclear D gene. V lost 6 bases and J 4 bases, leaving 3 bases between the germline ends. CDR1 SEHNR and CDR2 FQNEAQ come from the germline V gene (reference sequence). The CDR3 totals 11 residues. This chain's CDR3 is CASRSTGELFF. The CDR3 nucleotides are TGTGCCAGCAGGTCCACCGGGGAGCTGTTTTTT.

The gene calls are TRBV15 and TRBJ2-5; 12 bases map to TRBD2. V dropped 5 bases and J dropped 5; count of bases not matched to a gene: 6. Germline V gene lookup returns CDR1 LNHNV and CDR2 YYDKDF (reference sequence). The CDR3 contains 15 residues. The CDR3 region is CATSGGTSGRETQYF. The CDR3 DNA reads TGTGCCACCAGCGGTGGAACTAGCGGGAGGGAGACCCAGTACTTC.

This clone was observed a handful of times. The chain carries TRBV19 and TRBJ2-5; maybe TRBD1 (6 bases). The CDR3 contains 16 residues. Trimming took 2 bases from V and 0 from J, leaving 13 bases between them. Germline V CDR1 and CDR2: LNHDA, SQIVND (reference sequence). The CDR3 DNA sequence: TGTGCCAGTAGTATAATAGGGGGTAATGACCAAGAGACCCAGTACTTC. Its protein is CASSIIGGNDQETQYF. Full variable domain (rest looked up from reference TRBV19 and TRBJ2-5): DGGITQSPKYLFRKEGQNVTLSCEQNLNHDAMYWYRQDPGQGLRLIYYSQIVNDFQKGDIAEGYSVSREKKESFPLTVTSAQKNPTAFYLCASSIIGGNDQETQYFGPGTRLLVL.

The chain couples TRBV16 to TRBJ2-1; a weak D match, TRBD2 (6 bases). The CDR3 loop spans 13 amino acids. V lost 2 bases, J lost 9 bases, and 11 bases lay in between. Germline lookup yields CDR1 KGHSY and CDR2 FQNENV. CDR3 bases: TGTGCCAGCAGCCAAGTTTGGAGGGGTGAGCAGTTCTTC. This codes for CASSQVWRGEQFF.

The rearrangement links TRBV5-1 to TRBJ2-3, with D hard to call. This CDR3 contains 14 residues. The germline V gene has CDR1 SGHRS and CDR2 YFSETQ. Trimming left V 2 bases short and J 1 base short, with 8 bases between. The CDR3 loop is CASSFIAGTDTQYF. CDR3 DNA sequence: TGCGCCAGCAGCTTTATCGCAGGCACAGATACGCAGTATTTT.

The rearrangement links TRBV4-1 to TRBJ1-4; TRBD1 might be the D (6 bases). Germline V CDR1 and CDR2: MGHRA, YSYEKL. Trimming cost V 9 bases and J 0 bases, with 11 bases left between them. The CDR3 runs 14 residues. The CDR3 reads CASKQGATNEKLFF. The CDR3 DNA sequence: TGCGCCAGTAAACAGGGTGCAACTAATGAAAAACTGTTTTTT.

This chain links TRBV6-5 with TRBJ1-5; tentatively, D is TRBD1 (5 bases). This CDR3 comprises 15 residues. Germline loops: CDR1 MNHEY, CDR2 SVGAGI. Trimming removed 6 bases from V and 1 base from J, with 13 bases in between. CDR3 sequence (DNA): TGTGCCAGCAGGCCCCTTGGGGGGAGCAATCAGCCCCAGCATTTT. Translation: CASRPLGGSNQPQHF.

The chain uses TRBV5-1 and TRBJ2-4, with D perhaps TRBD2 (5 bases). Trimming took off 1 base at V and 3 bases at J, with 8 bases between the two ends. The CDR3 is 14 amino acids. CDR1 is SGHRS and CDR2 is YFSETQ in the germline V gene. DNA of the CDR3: TGCGCCAGCAGCTTGACGGAGGTCAAAAACATTCAGTACTTC. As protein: CASSLTEVKNIQYF.

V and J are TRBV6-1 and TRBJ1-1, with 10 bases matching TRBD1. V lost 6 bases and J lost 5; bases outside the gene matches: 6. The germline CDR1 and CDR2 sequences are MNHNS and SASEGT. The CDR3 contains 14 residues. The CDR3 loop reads CASRPTGGRTEAFF. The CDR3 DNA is TGTGCCAGCAGGCCGACAGGGGGCCGGACTGAAGCTTTCTTT.